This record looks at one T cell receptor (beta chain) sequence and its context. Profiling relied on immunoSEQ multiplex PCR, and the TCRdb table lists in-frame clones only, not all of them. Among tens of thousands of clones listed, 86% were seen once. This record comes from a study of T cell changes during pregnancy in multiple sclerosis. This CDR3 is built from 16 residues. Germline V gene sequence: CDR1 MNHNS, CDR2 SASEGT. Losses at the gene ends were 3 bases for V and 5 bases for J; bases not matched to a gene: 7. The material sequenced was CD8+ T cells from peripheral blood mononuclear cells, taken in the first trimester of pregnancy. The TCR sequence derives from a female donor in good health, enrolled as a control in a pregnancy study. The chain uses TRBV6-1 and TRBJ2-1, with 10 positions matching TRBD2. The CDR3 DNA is TGTGCCAGCAGTGACCGCGGACTAGCGGAGGACAATGAGCAGTTCTTC. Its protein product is CASSDRGLAEDNEQFF.